This T cell receptor (beta chain) emerged from a study of identifying expanded T cells in peripheral blood. V gave up 0 bases and J gave up 2 bases, with 7 bases separating them. Germline lookup yields CDR1 SGHRS and CDR2 YFSETQ. The CDR3 is 14 amino acids. Assay used: immunoSEQ multiplex PCR; TCRdb lists only in-frame clones, some missing. The sample contains 100,000 to 150,000 clones, approximately 86% of which appear only once. The material sequenced was blood. This chain joins TRBV5-1 and TRBJ2-3; D possibly corresponds to TRBD1 (5 bases). This clonotype was sampled from a person between 18 and 69 years old in good health. As DNA, the CDR3 is TGCGCCAGCAGCTTGGGGACATACACAGATACGCAGTATTTT. Its translation is CASSLGTYTDTQYF.